This T cell receptor beta chain was identified in a study of cytomegalovirus exposure and HLA in healthy donors. Overall study: Later analysis reported that the 120 or so validation repertoires shared the platform of the roughly 710 first-cohort repertoires.

Whole-study findings and limits: Reported performance of the classifier showed diagnosis of cytomegalovirus status with high specificity and sensitivity. According to the study, about 180 TCR beta chains were cytomegalovirus-associated.

Worth noting for this clone: Its antigen is not identified.

Produced via immunoSEQ multiplex PCR; TCRdb's table is partial and in-frame only. This sample carries about 82,000 clones, 85% to 95% of them seen once, and the ten largest clones take around 0.69%. V lost 3 bases, J lost 0 bases, and 5 bases stayed unmatched. The CDR3 spans 15 residues. Germline V gene lookup returns CDR1 SGHTA and CDR2 FQGNSA. The origin of this receptor is a woman aged 18-35 years in good health and CMV-seronegative. The chain has TRBV7-2 and TRBJ2-7, with 7 bases identical to TRBD1. The material sequenced was PBMCs. CDR3 protein: CASSFSGQDSYEQYF. CDR3 in DNA: TGTGCCAGCAGCTTTTCAGGACAGGACTCCTACGAGCAGTACTTC.